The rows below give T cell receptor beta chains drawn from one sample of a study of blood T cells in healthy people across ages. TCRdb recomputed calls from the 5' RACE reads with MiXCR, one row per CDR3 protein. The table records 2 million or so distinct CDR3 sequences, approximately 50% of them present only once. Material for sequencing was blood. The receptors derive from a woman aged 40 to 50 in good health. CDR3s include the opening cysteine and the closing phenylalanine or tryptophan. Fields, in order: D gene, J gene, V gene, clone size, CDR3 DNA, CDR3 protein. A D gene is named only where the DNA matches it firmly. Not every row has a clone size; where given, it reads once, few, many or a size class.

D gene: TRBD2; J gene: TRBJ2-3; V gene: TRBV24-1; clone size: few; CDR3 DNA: TGTGCCACCAGTGAAGTGCCGGGACTAGCGGGGGGAACAGATACGCAGTATTTT; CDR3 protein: CATSEVPGLAGGTDTQYF
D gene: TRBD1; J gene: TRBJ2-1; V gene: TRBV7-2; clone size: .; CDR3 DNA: TGTGCCAGCAGCAGTGGACAGGGGGGAGTATACAATGAGCAGTTCTTC; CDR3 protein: CASSSGQGGVYNEQFF
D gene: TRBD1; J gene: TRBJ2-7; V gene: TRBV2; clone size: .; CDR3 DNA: TGTGCCAGCAGGGGGGACAGGAGCCTCGAGCAGTACTTC; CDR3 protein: CASRGDRSLEQYF
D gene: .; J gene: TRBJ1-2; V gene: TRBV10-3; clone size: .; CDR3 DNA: TGTGCCATCAGTGATGGAATGGGCTACACCTTC; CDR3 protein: CAISDGMGYTF
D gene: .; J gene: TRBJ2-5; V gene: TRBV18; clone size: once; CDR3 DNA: TGTGCCAGCTCACCACAGCAGGGGGGGATCCAAGAGACCCAGTACTTC; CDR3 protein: CASSPQQGGIQETQYF
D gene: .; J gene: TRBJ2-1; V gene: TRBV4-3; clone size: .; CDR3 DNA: TGCGCCAGCACCGCCCATAGGGGAACGTTGAATGAGCAGTTCTTC; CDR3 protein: CASTAHRGTLNEQFF
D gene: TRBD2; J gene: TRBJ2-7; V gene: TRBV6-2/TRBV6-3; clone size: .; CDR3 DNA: TGTGCCAGCAGTTACTCGTCTAGCGGGGGGCCTCCCCTGTACTTC; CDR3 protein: CASSYSSSGGPPLYF
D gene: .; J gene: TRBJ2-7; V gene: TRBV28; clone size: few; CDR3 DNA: TGTGCCAGCAGTCCCGCGGGGACAGCCTCCTCCTACGAGCAGTACTTC; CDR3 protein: CASSPAGTASSYEQYF
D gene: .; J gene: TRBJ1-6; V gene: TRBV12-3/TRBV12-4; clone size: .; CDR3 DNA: TGTGCCAGCAGTTTAGGTACACGGGCGTATTCACCCCTCCACTTT; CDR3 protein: CASSLGTRAYSPLHF
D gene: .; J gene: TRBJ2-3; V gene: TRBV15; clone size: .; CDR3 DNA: TGTGCCACCAGCGGGGATTACGGTCCGGATACGCAGTATTTT; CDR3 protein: CATSGDYGPDTQYF
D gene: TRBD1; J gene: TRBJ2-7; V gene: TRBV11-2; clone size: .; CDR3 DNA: TGTGCCAGCAGCCAAGGGTATTGGGACAGGGGATACGAGCAGTACTTC; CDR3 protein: CASSQGYWDRGYEQYF
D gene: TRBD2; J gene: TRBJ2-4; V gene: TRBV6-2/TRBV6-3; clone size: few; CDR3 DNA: TGTGCCAGCAGCCTGATGGGTAGCGGGGGCAAAAACATTCAGTACTTC; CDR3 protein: CASSLMGSGGKNIQYF
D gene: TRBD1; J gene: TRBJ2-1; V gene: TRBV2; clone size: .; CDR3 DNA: TGTGCTGGTGCGGGACAGGGGGCTTCTGGCAATGAGCAGTTCTTC; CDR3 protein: CAGAGQGASGNEQFF
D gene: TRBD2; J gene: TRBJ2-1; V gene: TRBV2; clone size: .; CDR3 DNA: TGTGCCAGCAGTGTCTCCCAAGGGGGACTAGACTACAATGAGCAGTTCTTC; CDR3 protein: CASSVSQGGLDYNEQFF
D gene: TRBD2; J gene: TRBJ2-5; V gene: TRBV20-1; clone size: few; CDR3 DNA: TGCAGTGCTAGACTAGCGGGAGGCTGGGAGACCCAGTACTTC; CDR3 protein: CSARLAGGWETQYF
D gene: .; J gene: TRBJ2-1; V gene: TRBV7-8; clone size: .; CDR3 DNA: TGTGCCAGCAGCTTTAATGGGGGGACCGATGAGCAGTTCTTC; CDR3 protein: CASSFNGGTDEQFF
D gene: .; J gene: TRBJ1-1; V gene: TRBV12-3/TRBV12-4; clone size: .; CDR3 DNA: TGTGCCAGCAGCAAGGAGGTGAACACTGAAGCTTTCTTT; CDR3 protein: CASSKEVNTEAFF
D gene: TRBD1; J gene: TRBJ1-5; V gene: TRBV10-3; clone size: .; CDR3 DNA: TGTGCCATCAGATCCGACAGGGGCCTCAATCAGCCCCAGCATTTT; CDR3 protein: CAIRSDRGLNQPQHF
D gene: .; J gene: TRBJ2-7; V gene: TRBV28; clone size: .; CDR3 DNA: TGTGCCAGCAGTTTAGCCCCCCAGGTGTACTTC; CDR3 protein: CASSLAPQVYF
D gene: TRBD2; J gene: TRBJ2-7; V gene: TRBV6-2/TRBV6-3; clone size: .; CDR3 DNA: TGTGCCAGCAGGGGGACTAGCGGACACTTCAATGAGCAGTACTTC; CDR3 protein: CASRGTSGHFNEQYF
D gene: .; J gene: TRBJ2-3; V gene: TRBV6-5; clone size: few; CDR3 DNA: TGTGCCAGCAGGGGTCCCGCTGGCACAGATACGCAGTATTTT; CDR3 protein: CASRGPAGTDTQYF
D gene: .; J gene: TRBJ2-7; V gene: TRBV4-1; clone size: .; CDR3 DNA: TGCGCCAGCAGCCAAGATTGGTTTACGACCACCTACGAGCAGTACTTC; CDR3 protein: CASSQDWFTTTYEQYF
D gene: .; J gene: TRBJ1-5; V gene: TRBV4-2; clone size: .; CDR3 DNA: TGTGCCAGCAGCCAAGTTAATACCGGCAATCAGCCCCAGCATTTT; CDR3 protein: CASSQVNTGNQPQHF
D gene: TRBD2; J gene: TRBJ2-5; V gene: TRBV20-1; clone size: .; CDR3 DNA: TGCAGTGCAAAGACTAGCGGGGTACAAGAGACCCAGTACTTC; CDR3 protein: CSAKTSGVQETQYF
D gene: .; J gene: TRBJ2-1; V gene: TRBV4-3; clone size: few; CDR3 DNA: TGCGCCAGCAGCCAAGATAGTTGGCTGGACACCAATGAGCAGTTCTTC; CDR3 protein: CASSQDSWLDTNEQFF
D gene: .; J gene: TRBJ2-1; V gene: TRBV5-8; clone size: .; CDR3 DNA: TGTGCCAGCACAGGGATCAGGGACAATGAGCAGTTCTTC; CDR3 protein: CASTGIRDNEQFF
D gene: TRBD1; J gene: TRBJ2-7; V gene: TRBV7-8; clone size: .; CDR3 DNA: TGTGCCAGCAGCTCACCGGGACAGGAATACGAGCAGTACTTC; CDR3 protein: CASSSPGQEYEQYF
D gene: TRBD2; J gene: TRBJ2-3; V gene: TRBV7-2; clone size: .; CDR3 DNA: TGTGCCAGCAGCCCGAGGTCGGGCGGGGGGCCACATACGCAGTATTTT; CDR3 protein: CASSPRSGGGPHTQYF
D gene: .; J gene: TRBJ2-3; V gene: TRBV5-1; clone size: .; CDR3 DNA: TGCGCCAGCAGCTTGCAGGACGGGAGCACAGATACGCAGTATTTT; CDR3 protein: CASSLQDGSTDTQYF
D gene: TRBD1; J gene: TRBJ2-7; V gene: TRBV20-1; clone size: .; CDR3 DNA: TGCAGTGCTGAACAGGGGACCTACGAGCAGTACTTC; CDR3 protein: CSAEQGTYEQYF
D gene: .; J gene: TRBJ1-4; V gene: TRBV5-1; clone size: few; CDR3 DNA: TGCGCCAGCAGCAAAGGGCAGGGTGGAGCAACTAATGAAAAACTGTTTTTT; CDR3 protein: CASSKGQGGATNEKLFF
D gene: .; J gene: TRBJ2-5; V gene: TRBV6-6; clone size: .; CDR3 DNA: TGTGCCGCGACTGGGGAGAGGACCCAGTACTTC; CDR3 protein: CAATGERTQYF
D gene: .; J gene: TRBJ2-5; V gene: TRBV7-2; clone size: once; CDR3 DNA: TGTGCCAGCAGCCCCGGGACTGGGCAAGGGACCCAGTACTTC; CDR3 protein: CASSPGTGQGTQYF
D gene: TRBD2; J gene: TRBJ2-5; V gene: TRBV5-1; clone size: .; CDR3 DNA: TGCGCCAGCAGCCCCCGGGAGCGGGGAGATGGGACCCAGTACTTC; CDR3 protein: CASSPRERGDGTQYF
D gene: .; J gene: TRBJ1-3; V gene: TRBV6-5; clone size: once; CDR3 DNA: TGTGCCAGCAGTTACTCATCAGGCGCGGGAAACACCATATATTTT; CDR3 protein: CASSYSSGAGNTIYF
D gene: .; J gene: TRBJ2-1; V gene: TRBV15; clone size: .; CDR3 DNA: TGTGCCACCAGCAGAGATGAAGGGTTGCAAGAGACCCAGTTCTTC; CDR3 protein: CATSRDEGLQETQFF
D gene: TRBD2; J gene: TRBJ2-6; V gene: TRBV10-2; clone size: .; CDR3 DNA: TGCGCCAGCAGTGACCCAGCGGGGTCTGGGGCCAACGTCCTGACTTTC; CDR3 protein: CASSDPAGSGANVLTF
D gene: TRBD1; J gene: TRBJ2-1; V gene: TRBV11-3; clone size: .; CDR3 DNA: TGTGCCAGCAGCTCGACAGGGGCGGGGTCCTACAATGAGCAGTTCTTC; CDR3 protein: CASSSTGAGSYNEQFF
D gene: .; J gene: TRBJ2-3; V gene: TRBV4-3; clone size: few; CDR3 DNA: TGCGCCAGCAGCCAGCCGGAAGCCAGGAGCAAAGATACGCAGTATTTT; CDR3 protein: CASSQPEARSKDTQYF
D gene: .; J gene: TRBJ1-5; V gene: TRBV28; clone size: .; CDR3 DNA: TGTGCCAGCAGCCTTACAGAGTTGATTCAGCCCCAGCATTTT; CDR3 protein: CASSLTELIQPQHF
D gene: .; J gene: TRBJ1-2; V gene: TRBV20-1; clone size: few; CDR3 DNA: TGTAAGAGCTCGGACTATGGCTACACCTTC; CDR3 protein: CKSSDYGYTF
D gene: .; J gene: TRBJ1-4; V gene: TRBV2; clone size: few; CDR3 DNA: TGTGCCAGCAGTGATCCAGGGTTGCAGGAAAAACTGTTTTTT; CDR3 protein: CASSDPGLQEKLFF
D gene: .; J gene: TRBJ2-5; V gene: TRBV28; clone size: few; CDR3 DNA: TGTGCCAGCAGTTTAGGCGGCCAGCAGTACTTC; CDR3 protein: CASSLGGQQYF
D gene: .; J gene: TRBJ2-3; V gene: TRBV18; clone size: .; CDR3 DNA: TGTGCCAGCTCACCGATCAGAACAGACACAGATACGCAGTATTTT; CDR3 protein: CASSPIRTDTDTQYF
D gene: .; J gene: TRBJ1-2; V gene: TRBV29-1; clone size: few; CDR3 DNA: TGCAGCCTCCGGGGGGAAGGGGAGAATGGCTACACCTTC; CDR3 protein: CSLRGEGENGYTF
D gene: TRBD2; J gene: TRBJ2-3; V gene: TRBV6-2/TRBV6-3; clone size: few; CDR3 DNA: TGTGCCAGCAGCCCCGGGGGGGCCCGTGGAGATACGCAGTATTTT; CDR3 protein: CASSPGGARGDTQYF
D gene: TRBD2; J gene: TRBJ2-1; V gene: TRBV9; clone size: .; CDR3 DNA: TGTGCCAGCAGCGATCGACTAGCGGGGGGGCACAATGAGCAGTTCTTC; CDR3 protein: CASSDRLAGGHNEQFF
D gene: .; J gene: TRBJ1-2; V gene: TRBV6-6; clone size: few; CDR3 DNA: TGTGCCAGCGCCCCATTTAACTATGGCTACACCTTC; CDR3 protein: CASAPFNYGYTF
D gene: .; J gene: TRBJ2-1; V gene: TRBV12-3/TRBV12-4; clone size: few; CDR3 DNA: TGTGCCAGCAGTTTCGGGTTAAAGAATGAGCAGTTCTTC; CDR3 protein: CASSFGLKNEQFF
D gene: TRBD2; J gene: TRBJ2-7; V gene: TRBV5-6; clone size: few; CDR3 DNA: TGTGCCAGCGGGTTGGGGGGGATCTACGAGCAGTACTTC; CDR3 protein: CASGLGGIYEQYF
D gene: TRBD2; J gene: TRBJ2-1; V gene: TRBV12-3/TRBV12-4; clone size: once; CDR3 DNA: TGTGCCAGCAGCCCCCTGGGGTCTAGCGGGACCCGCTCCTACAATGAGCAGTTCTTC; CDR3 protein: CASSPLGSSGTRSYNEQFF
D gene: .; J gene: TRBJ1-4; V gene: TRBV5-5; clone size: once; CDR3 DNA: TGTGCCAGCAGCTTGGTCGGGCGGGAGAGGTCTAATGAAAAACTGTTTTTT; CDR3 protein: CASSLVGRERSNEKLFF
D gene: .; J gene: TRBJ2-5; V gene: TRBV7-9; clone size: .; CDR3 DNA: TGTGCCAGCAGCTTAGGTAGTCTAGCCCTTCAAGAGACCCAGTACTTC; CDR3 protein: CASSLGSLALQETQYF
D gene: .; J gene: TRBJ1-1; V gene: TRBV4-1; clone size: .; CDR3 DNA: TGCGCCAGCAGCCCTGGAAAGCAGGGAGGTACTGAAGCTTTCTTT; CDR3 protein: CASSPGKQGGTEAFF